This TCR beta chain was captured by sequencing in a study of OX40 agonist ivuxolimab in advanced cancers. Sequenced by immunoSEQ multiplex PCR; TCRdb stores in-frame clones only, minus some. The sample records about 65,000 clones, roughly 84% being singletons. The germline CDR1 and CDR2 sequences are MGHRA and YSYEKL. CDR3 length: 15 amino acids. V was trimmed by 4 bases and J by 6 bases, leaving 15 bases between them. V and J are TRBV4-1 and TRBJ2-2; TRBD1 is a possible D gene (5 bases). The sample consisted of CD4+ or CD8+ T cells sorted from blood, taken in a trial of the OX40 agonist ivuxolimab. This clonotype originated in an adult with an advanced solid tumor such as melanoma, head and neck, liver or kidney cancer. The CDR3 DNA follows: TGCGCCAGCAGCCTAGCAGGGTTAATAGCCGGGGAGCTGTTTTTT. As protein: CASSLAGLIAGELFF.